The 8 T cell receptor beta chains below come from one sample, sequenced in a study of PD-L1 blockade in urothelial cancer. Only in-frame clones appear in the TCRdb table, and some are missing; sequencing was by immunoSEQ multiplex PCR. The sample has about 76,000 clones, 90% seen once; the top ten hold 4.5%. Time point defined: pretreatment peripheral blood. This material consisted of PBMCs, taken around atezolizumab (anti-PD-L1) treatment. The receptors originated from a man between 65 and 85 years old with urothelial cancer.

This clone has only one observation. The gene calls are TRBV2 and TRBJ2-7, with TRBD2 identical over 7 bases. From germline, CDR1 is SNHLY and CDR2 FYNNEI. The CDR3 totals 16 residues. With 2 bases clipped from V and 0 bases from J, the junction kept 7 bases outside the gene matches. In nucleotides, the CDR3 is TGTGCCAGCAGTGAACCCGGGAGGATTGGCTCCTACGAGCAGTACTTC. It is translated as CASSEPGRIGSYEQYF.

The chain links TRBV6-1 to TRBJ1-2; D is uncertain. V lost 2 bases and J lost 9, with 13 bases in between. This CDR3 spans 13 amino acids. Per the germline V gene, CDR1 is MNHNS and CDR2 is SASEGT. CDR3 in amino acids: CASSESRHLSYTF. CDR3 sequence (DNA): TGTGCCAGCAGTGAATCCCGACACCTAAGCTACACCTTC.

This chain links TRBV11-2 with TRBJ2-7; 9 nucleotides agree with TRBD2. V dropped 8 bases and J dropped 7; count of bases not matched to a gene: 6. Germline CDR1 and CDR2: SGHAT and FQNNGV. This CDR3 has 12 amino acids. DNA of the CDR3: TGTGCCAGCGTTGGACTAGCGTGGGAGCAGTACTTC. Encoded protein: CASVGLAWEQYF.

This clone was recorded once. CDR3 nucleotides: TGTGCCATCAGCGGGACAGGGGGCAACACTGAAGCTTTCTTT. Protein sequence: CAISGTGGNTEAFF. The chain combines TRBV10-3 with TRBJ1-1; 12 bases fit TRBD1. CDR3 length equals 14 residues. Trimming removed 6 bases from V and 2 bases from J; junction bases left unmatched: 1. The germline gives CDR1 ENHRY, CDR2 SYGVKD.

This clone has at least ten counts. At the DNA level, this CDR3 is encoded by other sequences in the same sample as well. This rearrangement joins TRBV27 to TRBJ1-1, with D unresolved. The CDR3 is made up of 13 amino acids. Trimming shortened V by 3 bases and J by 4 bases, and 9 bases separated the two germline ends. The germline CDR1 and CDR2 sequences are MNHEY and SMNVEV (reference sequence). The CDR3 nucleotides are TGTGCCAGCAGTTTCCGGGGTGGCACTGAAGCTTTCTTT. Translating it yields CASSFRGGTEAFF.

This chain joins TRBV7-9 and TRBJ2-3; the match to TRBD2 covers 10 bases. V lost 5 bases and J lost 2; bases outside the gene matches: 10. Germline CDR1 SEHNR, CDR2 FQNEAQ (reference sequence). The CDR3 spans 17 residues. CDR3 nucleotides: TGTGCCAGCAGCCGGACGGGACTAGCGCGAGACACAGATACGCAGTATTTT. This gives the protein CASSRTGLARDTDTQYF.

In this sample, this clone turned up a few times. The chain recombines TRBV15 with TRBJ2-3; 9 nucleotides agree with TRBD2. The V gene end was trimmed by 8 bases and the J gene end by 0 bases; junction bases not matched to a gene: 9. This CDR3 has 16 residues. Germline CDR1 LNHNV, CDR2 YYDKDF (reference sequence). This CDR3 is CATEAGGPSSTDTQYF. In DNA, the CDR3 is TGTGCCACCGAAGCGGGAGGCCCCTCTAGCACAGATACGCAGTATTTT.

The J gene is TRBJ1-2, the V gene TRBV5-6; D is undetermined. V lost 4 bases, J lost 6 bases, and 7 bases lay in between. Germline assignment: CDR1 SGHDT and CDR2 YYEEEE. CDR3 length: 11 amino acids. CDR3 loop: CASSRVDGYTF. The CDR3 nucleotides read TGTGCCAGCAGCCGAGTTGATGGCTACACCTTC.